Listed below are T cell receptor beta chains from one sample, sequenced in a study of response to subunit inactivated influenza vaccine. TCRdb reanalysed the RT-PCR reads using MiXCR and keeps one entry per CDR3 protein. Of hundreds of thousands of distinct CDR3 sequences listed, 9.5% to 12% were seen once; the top ten hold approximately 12%. The sequencing used PBMCs from blood, collected around seven weeks after vaccination. The receptors come from a man in his fifties or sixties who received an inactivated influenza vaccine. Each CDR3 is given with its conserved first and last residue.

v_gene: TRBV20-1
j_gene: TRBJ1-5
CDR3aa: CSASDGTGQPQHF

v_gene: TRBV27
j_gene: TRBJ2-1
CDR3aa: CASSRWEWQSLSEQFF

v_gene: TRBV10-3
j_gene: TRBJ2-7
CDR3aa: CAISEPPYEQYF

v_gene: TRBV24-1
j_gene: TRBJ2-2
CDR3aa: CATSDFDRVANTGELFF

v_gene: TRBV12-3/TRBV12-4
j_gene: TRBJ2-2
CDR3aa: CASSPRTSGTNTGELFF

v_gene: TRBV3-1
j_gene: TRBJ2-1
CDR3aa: CASAAGPGLSNEQFF

v_gene: TRBV20-1
j_gene: TRBJ2-1
CDR3aa: CSATQPGPLHNEQFF

v_gene: TRBV12-3/TRBV12-4
j_gene: TRBJ2-1
CDR3aa: CASSSGLSEQFF

v_gene: TRBV29-1
j_gene: TRBJ2-5
CDR3aa: CSVGRQGGTGETQYF

v_gene: TRBV28
j_gene: TRBJ2-7
CDR3aa: CASYNRRDFSYEQYF

v_gene: TRBV20-1
j_gene: TRBJ2-7
CDR3aa: CSARMTSWEQYF

v_gene: TRBV5-1
j_gene: TRBJ1-1
CDR3aa: CASSLNLLQNTEAFF

v_gene: TRBV20-1
j_gene: TRBJ2-1
CDR3aa: CCASHPGFTGFNEQFF

v_gene: TRBV12-3/TRBV12-4
j_gene: TRBJ1-2
CDR3aa: CASRDPPEGGYTF

v_gene: TRBV28
j_gene: TRBJ2-1
CDR3aa: CASSHRTSGTYNEQFF

v_gene: TRBV2
j_gene: TRBJ2-7
CDR3aa: CASRGLGNEQYF

v_gene: TRBV2
j_gene: TRBJ2-7
CDR3aa: CASSEAQGLVYEQYF

v_gene: TRBV4-1
j_gene: TRBJ2-1
CDR3aa: CASSHHRDSSGKRAYNEQFF

v_gene: TRBV28
j_gene: TRBJ2-1
CDR3aa: CASSHGRGSYNEQFF

v_gene: TRBV9
j_gene: TRBJ2-2
CDR3aa: CASSDKKGGIDTGELFF

v_gene: TRBV12-5
j_gene: TRBJ2-1
CDR3aa: CASGSSLLSYNEQFF

v_gene: TRBV6-4
j_gene: TRBJ2-1
CDR3aa: CASSLMAGLTNEQFF

v_gene: TRBV6-4
j_gene: TRBJ2-6
CDR3aa: CASSWGRAASSGANVLTF

v_gene: TRBV5-1
j_gene: TRBJ2-7
CDR3aa: CASSSSVAGEQYF

v_gene: TRBV5-6
j_gene: TRBJ2-5
CDR3aa: CASSLPPGLSLGTQYF

v_gene: TRBV7-2
j_gene: TRBJ2-1
CDR3aa: CASSLDQVKYNEQFF

v_gene: TRBV3-1
j_gene: TRBJ2-7
CDR3aa: CASSQGDRVFYEQYF

v_gene: TRBV6-1
j_gene: TRBJ1-1
CDR3aa: CASSLKRGLTEAFF

v_gene: TRBV6-2/TRBV6-3
j_gene: TRBJ2-1
CDR3aa: CASSYQTGLAGGPSSYNEQFF

v_gene: TRBV29-1
j_gene: TRBJ1-5
CDR3aa: CSVVLAGTNQPQHF

v_gene: TRBV2
j_gene: TRBJ2-7
CDR3aa: CASSEVRASYEQYF

v_gene: TRBV5-1
j_gene: TRBJ1-4
CDR3aa: CASSLEGQPVEKLFF